Included here is one TCR beta chain sequence, with context. Its antigen is not identified. This record belongs to a study of identical twins. The study, taken as a whole, reports: Potential partial confounding of zero-insertion analyses by invariant MAIT and iNKT cells was noted.

V gave up 4 bases and J gave up 3 bases, with 12 bases separating them. The CDR3 contains 13 residues. From germline, CDR1 is SQVTM and CDR2 ANQGSEA. A universal primer site came from template switching; cDNA carried unique molecular identifiers. TCRdb used MiXCR to reprocess the 5' RACE reads, holding one entry per CDR3 protein. In the table there are hundreds of thousands of distinct CDR3 sequences, over 8.5% of which are singletons. These data are also associated with another study on yellow fever vaccine responses in identical twins.

Sequenced material: PBMCs. The TCR originated in a woman younger than 30 in good health. This chain connects TRBV29-1 to TRBJ2-5; the D is unclear. The CDR3 DNA reads TGCAGCGTTGCTATGAAAGTAGAAGAGACCCAGTACTTC. Translated: CSVAMKVEETQYF.